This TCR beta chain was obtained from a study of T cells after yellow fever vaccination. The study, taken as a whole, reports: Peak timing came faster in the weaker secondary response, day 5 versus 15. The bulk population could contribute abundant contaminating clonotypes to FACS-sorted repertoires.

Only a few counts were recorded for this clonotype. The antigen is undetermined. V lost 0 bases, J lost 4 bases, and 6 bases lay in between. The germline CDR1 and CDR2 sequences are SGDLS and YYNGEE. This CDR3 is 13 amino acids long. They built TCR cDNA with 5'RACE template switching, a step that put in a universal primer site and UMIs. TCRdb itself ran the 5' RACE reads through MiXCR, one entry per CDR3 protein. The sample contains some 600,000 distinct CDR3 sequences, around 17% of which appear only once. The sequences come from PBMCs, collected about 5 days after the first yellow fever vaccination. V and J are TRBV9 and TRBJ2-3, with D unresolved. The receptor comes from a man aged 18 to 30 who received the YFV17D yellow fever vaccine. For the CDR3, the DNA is TGTGCCAGCAGCGTAGGGCAGGCAGATACGCAGTATTTT. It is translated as CASSVGQADTQYF. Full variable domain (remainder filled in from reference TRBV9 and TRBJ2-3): DSGVTQTPKHLITATGQRVTLRCSPRSGDLSVYWYQQSLDQGLQFLIQYYNGEERAKGNILERFSAQQFPDLHSELNLSSLELGDSALYFCASSVGQADTQYFGPGTRLTVL.